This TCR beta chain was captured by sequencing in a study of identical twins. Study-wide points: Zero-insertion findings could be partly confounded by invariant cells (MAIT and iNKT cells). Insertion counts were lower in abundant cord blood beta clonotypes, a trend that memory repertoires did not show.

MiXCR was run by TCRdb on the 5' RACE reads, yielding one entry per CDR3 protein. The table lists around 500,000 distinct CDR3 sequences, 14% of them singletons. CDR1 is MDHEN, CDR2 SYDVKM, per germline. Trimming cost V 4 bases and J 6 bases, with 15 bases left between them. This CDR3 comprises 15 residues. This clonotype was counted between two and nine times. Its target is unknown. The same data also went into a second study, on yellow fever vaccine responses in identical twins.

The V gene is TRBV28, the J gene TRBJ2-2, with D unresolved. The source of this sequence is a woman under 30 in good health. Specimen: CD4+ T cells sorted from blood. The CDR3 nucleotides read TGTGCCAGCAGTTGGTTGGGTAATAGGGCCGGGGAGCTGTTTTTT. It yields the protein CASSWLGNRAGELFF.